These T cell receptor beta chains were read from a single sample in a study of blood T cells in healthy people across ages. TCRdb independently ran MiXCR on the 5' RACE reads; one entry per CDR3 protein. Altogether about 1.8 million distinct CDR3 sequences are present, less than 50% being singletons, with the ten largest covering more than 2%. Sequenced material: blood. The receptors derive from a woman in her 40s in good health. The CDR3 runs from the conserved cysteine through the conserved F or W. Each record gives: D gene, clone size, J gene, CDR3 length, V gene, CDR3 protein, CDR3 DNA. A D gene is named only where the DNA matches it firmly. Only part of the rows carry a size: once, few, many, or a class if the clone is expanded.

d_call: TRBD1
clone_size: few
j_call: TRBJ1-6
cdr3_length: 14
v_call: TRBV7-2
cdr3_aa: CASHRTGAPSPLHF
cdr3_nt: TGTGCCAGTCACCGGACAGGGGCTCCATCACCCCTCCACTTT

d_call: -
clone_size: -
j_call: TRBJ1-2
cdr3_length: 13
v_call: TRBV20-1
cdr3_aa: CSARIGRGTSYTF
cdr3_nt: TGCAGTGCTAGGATCGGAAGGGGGACGAGCTACACCTTC

d_call: -
clone_size: few
j_call: TRBJ2-7
cdr3_length: 14
v_call: TRBV28
cdr3_aa: CASTTVVDGYEQYF
cdr3_nt: TGTGCCAGCACTACAGTTGTAGACGGCTACGAGCAGTACTTC

d_call: -
clone_size: -
j_call: TRBJ1-1
cdr3_length: 12
v_call: TRBV7-9
cdr3_aa: CASSLSSGTAFF
cdr3_nt: TGTGCCAGCAGCTTAAGTTCAGGGACGGCTTTCTTT

d_call: TRBD1
clone_size: few
j_call: TRBJ2-7
cdr3_length: 14
v_call: TRBV20-1
cdr3_aa: CSASRGQVNYEQYF
cdr3_nt: TGCAGTGCTAGTAGGGGACAGGTAAACTACGAGCAGTACTTC

d_call: -
clone_size: once
j_call: TRBJ2-5
cdr3_length: 14
v_call: TRBV2
cdr3_aa: CASSDGSGFGIQYF
cdr3_nt: TGTGCCAGCAGTGATGGGAGTGGATTCGGGATTCAGTACTTC

d_call: -
clone_size: few
j_call: TRBJ2-7
cdr3_length: 14
v_call: TRBV7-6
cdr3_aa: CASSPSRVSYEQYF
cdr3_nt: TGTGCCAGCAGCCCCTCAAGGGTTAGCTACGAGCAGTACTTC

d_call: -
clone_size: -
j_call: TRBJ1-6
cdr3_length: 12
v_call: TRBV12-3/TRBV12-4
cdr3_aa: CASRRDRLEIHF
cdr3_nt: TGTGCCAGCAGGCGGGACCGACTTGAGATCCACTTT

d_call: -
clone_size: -
j_call: TRBJ1-1
cdr3_length: 15
v_call: TRBV7-2
cdr3_aa: CASSLPEGVANEAFF
cdr3_nt: TGTGCCAGCAGCTTACCCGAGGGGGTCGCAAATGAAGCTTTCTTT

d_call: TRBD1
clone_size: few
j_call: TRBJ2-7
cdr3_length: 16
v_call: TRBV12-5
cdr3_aa: CASGPPDPGGSYEQYF
cdr3_nt: TGTGCTAGTGGTCCACCTGATCCAGGGGGCTCCTACGAGCAGTACTTC

d_call: TRBD2
clone_size: -
j_call: TRBJ2-1
cdr3_length: 15
v_call: TRBV9
cdr3_aa: CASSVVAGGGNEQFF
cdr3_nt: TGTGCCAGCAGCGTAGTTGCGGGGGGTGGGAATGAGCAGTTCTTC

d_call: TRBD2
clone_size: -
j_call: TRBJ2-1
cdr3_length: 17
v_call: TRBV9
cdr3_aa: CASSVEVAGGKSNEQFF
cdr3_nt: TGTGCCAGCAGCGTAGAGGTAGCGGGGGGGAAATCGAATGAGCAGTTCTTC

d_call: TRBD2
clone_size: many
j_call: TRBJ2-5
cdr3_length: 15
v_call: TRBV7-2
cdr3_aa: CASSPSFGGGETQYF
cdr3_nt: TGTGCCAGCAGCCCCTCTTTCGGGGGGGGAGAGACCCAGTACTTC

d_call: -
clone_size: -
j_call: TRBJ2-3
cdr3_length: 16
v_call: TRBV5-6
cdr3_aa: CASSDEESGATDTQYF
cdr3_nt: TGTGCCAGCAGCGACGAGGAATCCGGTGCCACAGATACGCAGTATTTT

d_call: -
clone_size: -
j_call: TRBJ1-5
cdr3_length: 15
v_call: TRBV7-2
cdr3_aa: CASSSTGPWDQPQHF
cdr3_nt: TGTGCCAGCAGCTCGACAGGCCCTTGGGATCAGCCCCAGCATTTT

d_call: TRBD2
clone_size: -
j_call: TRBJ2-7
cdr3_length: 16
v_call: TRBV4-2
cdr3_aa: CASSRKLAAGAYEQYF
cdr3_nt: TGTGCCAGCAGCCGGAAACTAGCGGCCGGGGCCTACGAGCAGTACTTC

d_call: -
clone_size: -
j_call: TRBJ2-3
cdr3_length: 17
v_call: TRBV7-8
cdr3_aa: CASSDGRSKIPTDTQYF
cdr3_nt: TGTGCCAGCAGCGACGGCCGGTCCAAAATTCCCACAGATACGCAGTATTTT

d_call: -
clone_size: -
j_call: TRBJ2-7
cdr3_length: 14
v_call: TRBV10-3
cdr3_aa: CAPYTDLGSYEQYF
cdr3_nt: TGTGCCCCATACACAGACCTTGGGTCCTACGAGCAGTACTTC

d_call: -
clone_size: -
j_call: TRBJ2-7
cdr3_length: 12
v_call: TRBV4-2
cdr3_aa: CASSQDPHEQYF
cdr3_nt: TGTGCCAGCAGCCAAGATCCTCACGAGCAGTACTTC

d_call: -
clone_size: -
j_call: TRBJ2-3
cdr3_length: 13
v_call: TRBV27
cdr3_aa: CASSPMGPGAQYF
cdr3_nt: TGTGCCAGCAGTCCAATGGGACCTGGGGCGCAGTATTTT

d_call: -
clone_size: few
j_call: TRBJ2-3
cdr3_length: 16
v_call: TRBV28
cdr3_aa: CASSLSVGGGTDTQYF
cdr3_nt: TGTGCCAGCAGTTTATCCGTTGGAGGGGGCACAGATACGCAGTATTTT

d_call: TRBD2
clone_size: few
j_call: TRBJ2-3
cdr3_length: 14
v_call: TRBV13
cdr3_aa: CASSYRLAADSQYF
cdr3_nt: TGTGCCAGCAGCTACCGACTAGCGGCTGATTCGCAGTATTTT

d_call: TRBD2
clone_size: -
j_call: TRBJ2-3
cdr3_length: 15
v_call: TRBV4-1
cdr3_aa: CASSPRLAGEYTQYF
cdr3_nt: TGCGCCAGCAGCCCCCGACTAGCGGGGGAGTATACGCAGTATTTT

d_call: -
clone_size: -
j_call: TRBJ1-6
cdr3_length: 14
v_call: TRBV15
cdr3_aa: CATSRDLQFSPLHF
cdr3_nt: TGTGCCACCAGCAGAGATCTACAATTTTCACCCCTCCACTTT

d_call: -
clone_size: -
j_call: TRBJ2-5
cdr3_length: 12
v_call: TRBV29-1
cdr3_aa: CSVDSFQETQYF
cdr3_nt: TGCAGCGTTGACAGTTTTCAAGAGACCCAGTACTTC

d_call: -
clone_size: -
j_call: TRBJ2-7
cdr3_length: 15
v_call: TRBV20-1
cdr3_aa: CSASKTGVIVGEQYF
cdr3_nt: TGCAGTGCTAGTAAAACGGGGGTTATAGTCGGCGAGCAGTACTTC

d_call: TRBD2
clone_size: few
j_call: TRBJ2-1
cdr3_length: 14
v_call: TRBV27
cdr3_aa: CASSLRLAGDEQFF
cdr3_nt: TGTGCCAGCAGTTTAAGGCTAGCGGGGGACGAGCAGTTCTTC

d_call: -
clone_size: -
j_call: TRBJ2-7
cdr3_length: 11
v_call: TRBV29-1
cdr3_aa: CSGGPLYEQYF
cdr3_nt: TGCAGCGGTGGCCCCCTTTACGAGCAGTACTTC

d_call: -
clone_size: -
j_call: TRBJ2-1
cdr3_length: 15
v_call: TRBV9
cdr3_aa: CASSPAADTYNEQFF
cdr3_nt: TGTGCCAGCAGCCCAGCCGCGGACACCTACAATGAGCAGTTCTTC

d_call: TRBD1
clone_size: -
j_call: TRBJ1-2
cdr3_length: 14
v_call: TRBV7-2
cdr3_aa: CASSSGGQVNGYTF
cdr3_nt: TGTGCCAGCAGCTCCGGGGGACAGGTCAATGGCTACACCTTC

d_call: -
clone_size: -
j_call: TRBJ2-3
cdr3_length: 14
v_call: TRBV11-2
cdr3_aa: CASSLQRPADTQYF
cdr3_nt: TGTGCCAGCAGCTTACAAAGACCGGCCGATACGCAGTATTTT

d_call: TRBD1
clone_size: -
j_call: TRBJ1-2
cdr3_length: 18
v_call: TRBV7-8
cdr3_aa: CASSRQTGAPTLPDGYTF
cdr3_nt: TGTGCCAGCAGTCGACAAACAGGGGCGCCGACCCTCCCGGATGGCTACACCTTC

d_call: -
clone_size: -
j_call: TRBJ1-2
cdr3_length: 13
v_call: TRBV12-3/TRBV12-4
cdr3_aa: CASSPRTAVGYTF
cdr3_nt: TGTGCCAGCAGTCCCCGCACGGCAGTTGGCTACACCTTC

d_call: -
clone_size: -
j_call: TRBJ2-5
cdr3_length: 14
v_call: TRBV11-2
cdr3_aa: CASSSPVVTETQYF
cdr3_nt: TGTGCCAGCAGCTCCCCTGTTGTGACAGAGACCCAGTACTTC

d_call: -
clone_size: few
j_call: TRBJ2-1
cdr3_length: 14
v_call: TRBV27
cdr3_aa: CASSLSPGNNEQFF
cdr3_nt: TGTGCCAGCAGTCTCAGCCCAGGGAACAATGAGCAGTTCTTC

d_call: -
clone_size: -
j_call: TRBJ2-3
cdr3_length: 15
v_call: TRBV7-2
cdr3_aa: CASSLATIATDTQYF
cdr3_nt: TGTGCCAGCAGCTTAGCCACAATAGCCACAGATACGCAGTATTTT

d_call: -
clone_size: few
j_call: TRBJ2-5
cdr3_length: 13
v_call: TRBV10-3
cdr3_aa: CAISRGAQETQYF
cdr3_nt: TGTGCCATCAGTCGCGGGGCCCAAGAGACCCAGTACTTC

d_call: -
clone_size: once
j_call: TRBJ1-2
cdr3_length: 15
v_call: TRBV5-1
cdr3_aa: CASSREGGVDYGYTF
cdr3_nt: TGCGCCAGCAGCCGCGAGGGTGGGGTGGACTATGGCTACACCTTC

d_call: TRBD2
clone_size: -
j_call: TRBJ2-3
cdr3_length: 16
v_call: TRBV7-8
cdr3_aa: CASSLLSSGATDTQYF
cdr3_nt: TGTGCCAGCAGCTTATTATCTAGCGGGGCGACAGATACGCAGTATTTT

d_call: -
clone_size: few
j_call: TRBJ2-3
cdr3_length: 14
v_call: TRBV7-2
cdr3_aa: CASLSGPSTDTQYF
cdr3_nt: TGTGCCAGCCTCAGCGGGCCAAGCACAGATACGCAGTATTTT

d_call: -
clone_size: many
j_call: TRBJ2-5
cdr3_length: 13
v_call: TRBV29-1
cdr3_aa: CSVTYRDGGAQYF
cdr3_nt: TGCAGCGTCACTTACCGGGACGGTGGGGCCCAGTACTTC

d_call: TRBD1
clone_size: -
j_call: TRBJ2-2
cdr3_length: 15
v_call: TRBV5-1
cdr3_aa: CASQGPGTGTGELFF
cdr3_nt: TGCGCCAGTCAGGGACCCGGGACAGGGACCGGGGAGCTGTTTTTT

d_call: TRBD2
clone_size: -
j_call: TRBJ2-5
cdr3_length: 16
v_call: TRBV7-9
cdr3_aa: CASGLGLAGRSGEQYF
cdr3_nt: TGTGCCAGCGGTCTCGGGCTAGCGGGGCGTAGCGGTGAGCAGTACTTC

d_call: TRBD1
clone_size: -
j_call: TRBJ1-1
cdr3_length: 11
v_call: TRBV29-1
cdr3_aa: CSVGTGGEAFF
cdr3_nt: TGCAGCGTCGGGACAGGGGGCGAGGCTTTCTTT

d_call: -
clone_size: once
j_call: TRBJ1-1
cdr3_length: 13
v_call: TRBV4-1
cdr3_aa: CASSPKGTPRGFF
cdr3_nt: TGCGCCAGCAGCCCGAAAGGGACCCCAAGAGGTTTCTTT

d_call: -
clone_size: -
j_call: TRBJ2-2
cdr3_length: 14
v_call: TRBV20-1
cdr3_aa: CSALKAGNTGELFF
cdr3_nt: TGCAGTGCCCTCAAGGCAGGGAACACCGGGGAGCTGTTTTTT

d_call: -
clone_size: -
j_call: TRBJ1-2
cdr3_length: 14
v_call: TRBV6-6
cdr3_aa: CASSPYKSNYGYTF
cdr3_nt: TGTGCCAGCAGTCCCTACAAGTCTAACTATGGCTACACCTTC

d_call: -
clone_size: -
j_call: TRBJ1-4
cdr3_length: 16
v_call: TRBV6-5
cdr3_aa: CASSRRVSSPNEKLFF
cdr3_nt: TGTGCCAGCAGTAGACGGGTCTCGAGCCCTAATGAAAAACTGTTTTTT

d_call: -
clone_size: few
j_call: TRBJ1-6
cdr3_length: 18
v_call: TRBV4-1
cdr3_aa: CASSQDQDGGIYNSPLHF
cdr3_nt: TGCGCCAGCAGCCAAGATCAAGACGGAGGAATCTATAATTCACCCCTCCACTTT

d_call: TRBD2
clone_size: -
j_call: TRBJ2-1
cdr3_length: 18
v_call: TRBV27
cdr3_aa: CASSPRTSGGSLYNEQFF
cdr3_nt: TGTGCCAGCAGTCCTCGGACTAGCGGGGGATCCTTATACAATGAGCAGTTCTTC

d_call: -
clone_size: few
j_call: TRBJ2-3
cdr3_length: 13
v_call: TRBV28
cdr3_aa: CASGDTGTDTQYF
cdr3_nt: TGTGCCAGCGGCGATACAGGCACAGATACGCAGTATTTT

d_call: -
clone_size: few
j_call: TRBJ2-7
cdr3_length: 13
v_call: TRBV7-9
cdr3_aa: CASSLQGNYEQYF
cdr3_nt: TGTGCCAGCAGCTTACAGGGGAACTACGAGCAGTACTTC

d_call: -
clone_size: few
j_call: TRBJ1-2
cdr3_length: 14
v_call: TRBV3-1
cdr3_aa: CASSQDHGGTRYTF
cdr3_nt: TGTGCCAGCAGCCAAGATCATGGCGGCACCCGCTACACCTTC

d_call: -
clone_size: -
j_call: TRBJ1-1
cdr3_length: 19
v_call: TRBV6-5
cdr3_aa: CASSYECSGVGCKGTEAFF
cdr3_nt: TGTGCCAGCAGTTACGAGTGTAGCGGTGTGGGATGTAAAGGCACTGAAGCTTTCTTT

d_call: TRBD1
clone_size: -
j_call: TRBJ1-1
cdr3_length: 17
v_call: TRBV4-3
cdr3_aa: CASSQDRGTEMNTEAFF
cdr3_nt: TGCGCCAGCAGCCAAGATCGAGGGACAGAGATGAACACTGAAGCTTTCTTT

d_call: -
clone_size: -
j_call: TRBJ2-5
cdr3_length: 17
v_call: TRBV7-2
cdr3_aa: CASSLPPGTVGAETQYF
cdr3_nt: TGTGCCAGCAGCTTACCGCCTGGTACGGTTGGCGCTGAGACCCAGTACTTC